The 7 T cell receptor beta chains below come from one sample, sequenced in a study of blood T cell repertoires in COVID-19. Some clones are missing from TCRdb's copy, which holds only in-frame ones; the method was immunoSEQ multiplex PCR. Counted here are 140,000 or so clones, about 80% occurring once; the ten biggest clones make up around 8%. The sequencing sample was made of peripheral blood. These receptors were obtained from a human donor in a cohort sampled during active COVID-19.

The chain links TRBV29-1 to TRBJ2-4; 9 nucleotides align to TRBD1. Germline V gene data show CDR1 as SQVTM and CDR2 as ANQGSEA. The CDR3 totals 14 residues. The ends lost 3 bases at V and 1 base at J; junction bases unmatched: 1. CDR3 in amino acids: CSVETGGAKNIQYF. DNA of the CDR3: TGCAGCGTTGAGACAGGGGGTGCCAAAAACATTCAGTACTTC.

CDR3 in amino acids: CATSIRGENQPQHF. The CDR3 nucleotides read TGTGCCACCTCTATCAGGGGAGAGAATCAGCCCCAGCATTTT. The chain recombines TRBV6-5 with TRBJ1-5, with D tentatively TRBD1 (6 bases). The CDR3 is 14 residues long. Germline lookup yields CDR1 MNHEY and CDR2 SVGAGI. V lost 10 bases, J lost 4 bases, and 17 bases lay in between.

The V gene is TRBV2, the J gene TRBJ1-5, with 7 bases lining up with TRBD1. CDR1 is SNHLY, CDR2 FYNNEI, per germline. There are 16 residues in the CDR3. The V gene end was trimmed by 2 bases and the J gene end by 5 bases; junction bases not matched to a gene: 9. The CDR3 DNA is TGTGCCAGCAGTGAACGACGCGACAGGGTCGATCAGCCCCAGCATTTT. It encodes CASSERRDRVDQPQHF.

There are a few counts of this clone. The J gene is TRBJ1-5, the V gene TRBV19; TRBD1 might be the D (6 bases). This CDR3 has 14 residues. V dropped 6 bases and J dropped 2 bases, with 11 bases sitting between them. The germline V gene encodes CDR1 LNHDA and CDR2 SQIVND (reference sequence). The CDR3 DNA follows: TGTGCCAGTAGGCAGGGGCTTGGCAATCAGCCCCAGCATTTT. Translated, it gives CASRQGLGNQPQHF.

The genes are TRBV7-2 and TRBJ2-7; 7 bases are a match to TRBD1. CDR1 and CDR2 (germline): SGHTA, FQGNSA. This CDR3 contains 15 residues. The junction had 8 bases not matched to a gene; V was cut back by 4 bases and J by 2 bases. CDR3 amino acids: CASSSDRDSTYEQYF. CDR3 DNA sequence: TGTGCCAGCAGCTCTGACCGGGACAGTACCTACGAGCAGTACTTC.

The chain carries TRBV2 and TRBJ2-7, with D perhaps matching TRBD1 (6 bases). V gave up 8 bases and J gave up 0 bases, with 14 bases separating them. This CDR3 spans 14 amino acids. CDR1 is SNHLY, CDR2 FYNNEI, per germline. In DNA, the CDR3 is TGTGCCAGCCAAGGACAGATGATCTCCTACGAGCAGTACTTC. It yields the protein CASQGQMISYEQYF. Full variable domain (outside the CDR3, taken from reference TRBV2 and TRBJ2-7): EPEVTQTPSHQVTQMGQEVILRCVPISNHLYFYWYRQILGQKVEFLVSFYNNEISEKSEIFDDQFSVERPDGSNFTLKIRSTKLEDSAMYFCASQGQMISYEQYFGPGTRLTVT.

This rearrangement joins TRBV7-2 to TRBJ2-1, with D hard to call. Trimming cost V 5 bases and J 0 bases, with 5 bases left between them. This CDR3 has 13 residues. Germline-derived CDR1 and CDR2 are SGHTA and FQGNSA. CDR3 sequence: CASSLPSYNEQFF. The CDR3 coding sequence is TGTGCCAGCAGCCTACCCTCCTACAATGAGCAGTTCTTC.